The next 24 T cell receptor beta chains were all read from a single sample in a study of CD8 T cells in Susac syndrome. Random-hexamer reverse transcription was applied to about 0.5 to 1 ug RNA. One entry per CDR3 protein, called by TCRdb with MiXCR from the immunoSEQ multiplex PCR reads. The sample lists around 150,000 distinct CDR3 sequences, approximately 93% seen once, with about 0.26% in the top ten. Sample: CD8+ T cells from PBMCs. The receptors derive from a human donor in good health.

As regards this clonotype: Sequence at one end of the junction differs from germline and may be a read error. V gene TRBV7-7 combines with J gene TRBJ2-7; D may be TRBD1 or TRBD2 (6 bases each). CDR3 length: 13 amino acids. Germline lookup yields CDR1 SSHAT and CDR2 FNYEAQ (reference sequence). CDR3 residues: CASSSGAGYEQYF. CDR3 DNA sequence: TGTGCTAGCAGCTCGGGGGCCGGATACGAGCAGTACTTC.

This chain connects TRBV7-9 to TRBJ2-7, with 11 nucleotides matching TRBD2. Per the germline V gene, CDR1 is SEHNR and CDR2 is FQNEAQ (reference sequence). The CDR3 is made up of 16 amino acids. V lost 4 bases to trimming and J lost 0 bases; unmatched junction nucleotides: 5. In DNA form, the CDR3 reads TGTGCCAGCAGCTCCCCCGGGACTAGCGGCTCCTACGAGCAGTACTTC. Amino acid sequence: CASSSPGTSGSYEQYF.

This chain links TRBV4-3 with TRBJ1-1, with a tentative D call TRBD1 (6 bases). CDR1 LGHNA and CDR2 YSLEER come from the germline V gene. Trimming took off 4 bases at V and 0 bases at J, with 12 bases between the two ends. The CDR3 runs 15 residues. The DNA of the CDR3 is TGCGCCAGCAGCCCACGGGGGGCATTGAACACTGAAGCTTTCTTT. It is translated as CASSPRGALNTEAFF.

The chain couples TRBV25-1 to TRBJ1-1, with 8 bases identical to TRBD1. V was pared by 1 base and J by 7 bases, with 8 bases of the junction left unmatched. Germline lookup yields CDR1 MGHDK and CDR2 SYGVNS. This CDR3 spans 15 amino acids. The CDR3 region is CASSEWKWTGHEAFF. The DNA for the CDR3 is TGTGCCAGCAGTGAATGGAAATGGACAGGGCATGAAGCTTTCTTT.

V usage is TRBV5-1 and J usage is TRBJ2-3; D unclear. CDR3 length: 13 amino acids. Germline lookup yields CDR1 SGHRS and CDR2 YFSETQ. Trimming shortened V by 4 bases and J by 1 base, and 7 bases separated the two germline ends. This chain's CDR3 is CASSRTGTDTQYF. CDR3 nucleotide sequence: TGCGCCAGCAGCAGGACGGGCACAGATACGCAGTATTTT.

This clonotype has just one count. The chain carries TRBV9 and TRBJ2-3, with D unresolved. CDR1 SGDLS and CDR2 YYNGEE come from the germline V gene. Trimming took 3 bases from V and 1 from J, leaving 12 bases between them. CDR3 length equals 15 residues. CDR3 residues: CASSGIDGGTDTQYF. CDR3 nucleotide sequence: TGTGCCAGCAGCGGGATTGATGGGGGCACAGATACGCAGTATTTT.

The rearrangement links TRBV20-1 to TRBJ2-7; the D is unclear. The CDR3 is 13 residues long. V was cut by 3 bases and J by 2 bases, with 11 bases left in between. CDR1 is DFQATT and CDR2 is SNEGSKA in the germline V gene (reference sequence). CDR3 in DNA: TGCAGTGCTAGGACGTTTGGAACCTACGAGCAGTACTTC. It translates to CSARTFGTYEQYF.

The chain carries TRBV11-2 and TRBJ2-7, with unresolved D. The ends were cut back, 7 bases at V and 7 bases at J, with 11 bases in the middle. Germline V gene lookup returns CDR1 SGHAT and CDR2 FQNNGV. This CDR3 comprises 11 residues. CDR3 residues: CASNSFGEQYF. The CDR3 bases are TGTGCCAGCAACTCATTTGGGGAGCAGTACTTC.

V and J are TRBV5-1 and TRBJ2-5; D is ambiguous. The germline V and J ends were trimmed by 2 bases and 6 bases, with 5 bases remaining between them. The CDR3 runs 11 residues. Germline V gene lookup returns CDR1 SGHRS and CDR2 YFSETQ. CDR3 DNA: TGCGCCAGCAGCTTATGGAAGACCCAGTACTTC. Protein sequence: CASSLWKTQYF.

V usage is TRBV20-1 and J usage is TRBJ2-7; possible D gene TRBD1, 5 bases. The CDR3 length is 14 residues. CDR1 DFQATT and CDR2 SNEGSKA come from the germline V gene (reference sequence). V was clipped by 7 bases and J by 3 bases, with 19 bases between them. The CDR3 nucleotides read TGCAGTGTCAACCGGGTCGGACAATACTACGAGCAGTACTTC. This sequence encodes CSVNRVGQYYEQYF.

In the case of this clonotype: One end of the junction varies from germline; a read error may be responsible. The CDR3 is CASSQDGVEAFF. The CDR3 nucleotides are TGCGCCAGCAGCCAAGACGGGGTAGAAGCTTTTTTT. The V and J genes are TRBV4-1 and TRBJ1-1; no firm D call. The CDR3 totals 12 residues. Germline assignment: CDR1 MGHRA and CDR2 YSYEKL.

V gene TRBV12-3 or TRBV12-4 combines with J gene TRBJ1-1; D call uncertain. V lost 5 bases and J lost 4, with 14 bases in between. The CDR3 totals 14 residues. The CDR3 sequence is CASSPFSGPTEAFF. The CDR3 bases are TGTGCCAGCAGTCCCTTCAGCGGGCCCACTGAAGCTTTCTTT.

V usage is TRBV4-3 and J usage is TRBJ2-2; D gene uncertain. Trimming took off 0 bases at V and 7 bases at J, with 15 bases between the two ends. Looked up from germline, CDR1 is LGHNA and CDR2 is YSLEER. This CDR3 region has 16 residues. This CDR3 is CASSQEWLLSIGELFF. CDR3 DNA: TGCGCCAGCAGCCAAGAATGGCTCCTTAGTATCGGGGAGCTGTTTTTT.

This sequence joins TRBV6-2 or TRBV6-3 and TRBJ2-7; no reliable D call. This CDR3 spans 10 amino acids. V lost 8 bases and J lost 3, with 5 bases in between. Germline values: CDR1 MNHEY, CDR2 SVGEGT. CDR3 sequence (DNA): TGTGCCAGCGCAGACTACGAGCAGTACTTC. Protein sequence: CASADYEQYF.

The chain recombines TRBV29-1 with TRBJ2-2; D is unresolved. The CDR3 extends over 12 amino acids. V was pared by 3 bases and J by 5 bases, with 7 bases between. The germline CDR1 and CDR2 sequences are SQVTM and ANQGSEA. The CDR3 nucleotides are TGCAGCGTTGAGGTGCCTACCGGGGAGCTGTTTTTT. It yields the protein CSVEVPTGELFF.

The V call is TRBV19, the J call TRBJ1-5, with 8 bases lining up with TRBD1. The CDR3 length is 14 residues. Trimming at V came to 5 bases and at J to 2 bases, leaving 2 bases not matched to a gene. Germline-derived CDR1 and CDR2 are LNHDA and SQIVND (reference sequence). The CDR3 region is CASSATGGNQPQHF. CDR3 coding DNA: TGTGCCAGTAGTGCGACAGGGGGCAATCAGCCCCAGCATTTT. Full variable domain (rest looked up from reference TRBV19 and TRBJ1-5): DGGITQSPKYLFRKEGQNVTLSCEQNLNHDAMYWYRQDPGQGLRLIYYSQIVNDFQKGDIAEGYSVSREKKESFPLTVTSAQKNPTAFYLCASSATGGNQPQHFGDGTRLSIL.

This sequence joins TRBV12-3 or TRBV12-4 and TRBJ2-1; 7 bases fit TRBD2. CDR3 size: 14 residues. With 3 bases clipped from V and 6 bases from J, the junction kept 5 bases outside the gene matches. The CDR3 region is CASSLGGPGNEQFF. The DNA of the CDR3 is TGTGCCAGCAGTTTGGGAGGGCCGGGCAATGAGCAGTTCTTC.

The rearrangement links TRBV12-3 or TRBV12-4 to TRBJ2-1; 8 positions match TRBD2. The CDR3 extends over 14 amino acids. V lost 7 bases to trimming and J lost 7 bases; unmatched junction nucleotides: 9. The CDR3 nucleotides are TGTGCCAGCACCGGAAGCGGGAGAGGGAATGAGCAGTTCTTC. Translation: CASTGSGRGNEQFF.

This CDR3 is CASIPGQGAYEQYF. The CDR3 DNA reads as TGTGCCAGTATCCCGGGACAGGGGGCCTACGAGCAGTACTTC. This chain joins TRBV19 and TRBJ2-7, with TRBD1 matching over 11 bases. This CDR3 has 14 residues. Per germline, CDR1 LNHDA and CDR2 SQIVND (reference sequence). V lost 7 bases to trimming and J lost 2 bases; unmatched junction nucleotides: 4.

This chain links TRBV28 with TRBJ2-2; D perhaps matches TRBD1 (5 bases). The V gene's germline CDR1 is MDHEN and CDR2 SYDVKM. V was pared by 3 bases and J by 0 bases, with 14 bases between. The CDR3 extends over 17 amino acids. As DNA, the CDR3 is TGTGCCAGCAGTTTCCCCTTGGACACCGCGAACACCGGGGAGCTGTTTTTT. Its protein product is CASSFPLDTANTGELFF.

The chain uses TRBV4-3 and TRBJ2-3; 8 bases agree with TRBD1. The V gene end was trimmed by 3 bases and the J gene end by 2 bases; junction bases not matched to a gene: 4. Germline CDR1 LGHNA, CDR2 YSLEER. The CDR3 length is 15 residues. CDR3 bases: TGCGCCAGCAGCCAGAGGGACAGGATCACAGATACGCAGTATTTT. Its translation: CASSQRDRITDTQYF.

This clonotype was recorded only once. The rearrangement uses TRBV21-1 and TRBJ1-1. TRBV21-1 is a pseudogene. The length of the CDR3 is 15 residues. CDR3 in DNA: TGTGCCAGCATCCCAACGTGGGGTTGGAACACTGAAGCTTTCTTT. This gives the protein CASIPTWGWNTEAFF.

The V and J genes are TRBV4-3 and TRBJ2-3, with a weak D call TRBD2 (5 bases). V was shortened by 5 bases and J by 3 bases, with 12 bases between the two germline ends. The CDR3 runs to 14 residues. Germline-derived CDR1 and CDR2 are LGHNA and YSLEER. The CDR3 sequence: CASSYTSGTDTQYF. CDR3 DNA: TGCGCCAGCAGCTACACATCGGGGACAGATACGCAGTATTTT.

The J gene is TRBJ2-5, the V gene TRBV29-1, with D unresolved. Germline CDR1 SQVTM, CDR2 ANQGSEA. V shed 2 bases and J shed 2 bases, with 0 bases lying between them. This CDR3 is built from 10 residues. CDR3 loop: CSVEQETQYF. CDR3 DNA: TGCAGCGTTGAACAAGAGACCCAGTACTTC.